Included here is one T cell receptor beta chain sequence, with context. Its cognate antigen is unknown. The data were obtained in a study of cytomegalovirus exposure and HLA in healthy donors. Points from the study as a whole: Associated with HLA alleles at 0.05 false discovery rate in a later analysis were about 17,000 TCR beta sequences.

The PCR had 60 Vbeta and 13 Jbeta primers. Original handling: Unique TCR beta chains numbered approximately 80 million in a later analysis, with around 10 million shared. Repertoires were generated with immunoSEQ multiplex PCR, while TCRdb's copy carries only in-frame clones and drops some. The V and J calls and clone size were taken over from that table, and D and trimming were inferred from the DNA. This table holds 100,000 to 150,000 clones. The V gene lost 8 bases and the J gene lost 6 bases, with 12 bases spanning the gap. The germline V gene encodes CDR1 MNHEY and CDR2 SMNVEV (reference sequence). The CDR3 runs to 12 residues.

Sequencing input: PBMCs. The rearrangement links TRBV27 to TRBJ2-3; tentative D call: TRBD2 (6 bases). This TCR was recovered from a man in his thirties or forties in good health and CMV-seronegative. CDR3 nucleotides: TGTGCCAGCGGAGGGACTCCGGATACGCAGTATTTT. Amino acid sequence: CASGGTPDTQYF.